The 9 T cell receptor beta chains below were found in one sample sequenced in a study of cytomegalovirus exposure and HLA in healthy donors (dated by TCRdb to about 2017). The library was generated by the immunoSEQ multiplex PCR assay. This is the immuneACCESS table as TCRdb keeps it, with only in-frame sequences that have V and J called. A part of the clones is gone; compared with another copy, unresolved V genes explain less than half, and the rest is unexplained. Here the sample has fewer than 150,000 clones; more than 85% occur a single time. Around 10% of the sample lies in the top ten. The specimen was PBMCs. These receptors all come from a man aged 18 to 29 in good health and CMV-seropositive.

J is TRBJ1-2 and V is TRBV6-1; no firm D call. The ends were cut back, 2 bases at V and 1 base at J, with 11 bases in the middle. Germline CDR1 reads MNHNS; CDR2 reads SASEGT. The CDR3 has 15 amino acids. This CDR3 is CASSELGEGNYGYTF. CDR3 coding DNA: TGTGCCAGCAGTGAACTCGGAGAGGGTAACTATGGCTACACCTTC.

The chain recombines TRBV6-5 with TRBJ2-1; D is perhaps TRBD1 (5 bases). The CDR3 runs 13 residues. From germline, CDR1 is MNHEY and CDR2 SVGAGI. The V end lost 3 bases, the J end lost 4 bases, and 7 bases lay between the germline ends. CDR3 nucleotides: TGTGCCAGCAGTTATAGGGGATACAATGAGCAGTTCTTC. Translation: CASSYRGYNEQFF.

The table lists this clone with a count of one. V and J are TRBV27 and TRBJ2-2; D is perhaps TRBD1 (5 bases). The CDR3 totals 14 residues. The V and J ends lost 7 bases and 7 bases respectively, with 16 bases between them. Germline V gene data show CDR1 as MNHEY and CDR2 as SMNVEV (reference sequence). CDR3 in DNA: TGTGCCAGCACCAATAGGGGTCGGAGCGGGGAGCTGTTTTTT. This translates into CASTNRGRSGELFF.

In this sample, this clone turned up a few times. The chain recombines TRBV7-8 with TRBJ1-4; TRBD1 agrees at 7 bases. The germline V gene encodes CDR1 SGHVS and CDR2 FQNEAQ. J gave up 5 bases and V 4 bases, and 7 bases lay outside the gene matches. The CDR3 consists of 15 residues. The CDR3 here is CASSSGQQMNEKLFF. The CDR3 DNA reads TGTGCCAGCAGCTCGGGACAGCAGATGAATGAAAAACTGTTTTTT.

The chain couples TRBV7-1 to TRBJ2-1; the match to TRBD2 covers 7 bases. TRBV7-1 is classed as an ORF, of uncertain function. The CDR3 runs 14 residues. J lost 7 bases, V lost 4 bases, and 7 bases had no gene match. The DNA of the CDR3 is TGTGCCAGCAGCTTAACCGCACTAGCGAATGAGCAGTTCTTC. Protein: CASSLTALANEQFF.

This clone appeared a single time. The V gene is TRBV6-5, the J gene TRBJ1-2; D unresolved. The CDR3 loop spans 14 amino acids. The germline CDR1 and CDR2 sequences are MNHEY and SVGAGI. V lost 6 bases to trimming and J lost 2 bases, with 13 bases between them. This chain's CDR3 is CASRKVTGNYGYTF. CDR3 bases: TGTGCCAGCAGGAAAGTTACGGGGAACTATGGCTACACCTTC.

The V call is TRBV7-6, the J call TRBJ1-1; TRBD1 is a possible D gene (6 bases). Between the trimmed V and J ends, which lost 6 bases and 5 bases, there was a span of 13 bases. From germline, CDR1 is SGHVS and CDR2 FNYEAQ. The CDR3 has 13 residues. CDR3 nucleotide sequence: TGTGCCAGCAGGCCCCTCACAGGGACTGAAGCTTTCTTT. Translating gives CASRPLTGTEAFF.

In nucleotides, the CDR3 is TGTGCCAGCAGCACACGATCAGGGGGCGGTGAAAAACTGTTTTTT. It translates to CASSTRSGGGEKLFF. The chain couples TRBV21-1 to TRBJ1-4; the D call TRBD1 from the table was never checked on the DNA. TRBV21-1 is a listed pseudogene. The length of the CDR3 is 15 residues.

About this clone: A read error may account for a junction end that differs from germline. V is TRBV29-1 and J is TRBJ1-1; no firm D call. The CDR3 contains 13 residues. Germline values: CDR1 SQVTM, CDR2 ANQGSEA. The CDR3: CSDAGSPNAEAFF. The CDR3 bases are TGCAGCGATGCGGGAAGCCCGAACGCTGAAGCTTTCTTT.